This T cell receptor beta chain was captured by sequencing in a study of blood T cell repertoires in COVID-19 (dated by TCRdb to between 2020 and 2021). Regarding the research as a whole: Samples from collaborators originated in the United States, Italy and Spain and spanned both the acute and convalescent phases of COVID-19. The material from the prospective study consisted of cDNA or gDNA derived from T cells, B-cell-depleted T cells, or PBMCs. The samples were drawn from two sources: the first 160 participants of the ongoing ImmuneRACE study, and 1,000 to 1,500 subjects contributed by 6 global collaborators. Where available, HLA class I and class II types were obtained from metadata supplied by the sample provider rather than from assay-based typing. Subjects who had been exposed to COVID-19, were actively infected with it, or had recovered from it provided the deeply sampled blood TCRbeta repertoires that made up the dataset. The sample metadata nearly always contained a de-identified subject ID, COVID-19 status, age in years and sex. The repertoires were released in a freely available public database meant as a resource for research on the immune response to SARS-CoV-2.

As concerns this clone: Which antigen it targets is not known. One base away there is no much larger clone; base qualities are not given.

TCRbeta CDR3 regions were amplified from genomic DNA using the immunoSEQ Assay, a bias-controlled multiplex PCR. Per the original workflow: The number of nucleated cells in each sample was estimated from the amplification of reference gene primers within the assay. To quantify the absolute abundance of each unique TCRbeta CDR3 rearrangement, sequence reads were collapsed and filtered. For each sample, productive Simpson clonality was calculated by taking the square root of Simpson's diversity index across productive rearrangements. TCRdb mirrors the immuneACCESS table, restricted to in-frame sequences. Some clones are absent from its copies; in checked studies, under half trace to an unresolved V gene, and the reason for the others is unknown. The V and J calls and the clone size are those of that table, but D and trimming were determined from the DNA. The sample data list about 72,000 clones, and around four fifths of these were observed just once. The leading ten clones occupy 15% to 20% of the sample.

Study-wide conclusions, independent of this receptor: The quantity of clinical and demographic metadata differed by source and by participant and was supplied without curation.

The CDR3 measures 13 amino acids from cysteine to phenylalanine. Only the CDR3 region is kept as DNA, spanning 39 bases read in frame from base 1. The germline V gene encodes CDR1 MGHDK and CDR2 SYGVNS. The junction carries 5 bases between V and J, which are trimmed by 3 bases and 2 bases respectively. The collaborating institutions used their own protocols to collect whole blood in K2EDTA tubes. For TCRbeta analysis, collaborators shipped samples in one of three forms: frozen whole blood, isolated PBMCs, or DNA extracted from either of those sample types. This clonotype was obtained from a woman over 75 with acute or convalescent COVID-19. The V and J genes are TRBV25-1 and TRBJ1-5; the D gene cannot be resolved reliably. Sequencing used peripheral blood. The bases are TGTGCCAGCAGTGATTCTGGCAATCAGCCCCAGCATTTT. Its translation reads: CASSDSGNQPQHF.